Detailed here is one T cell receptor (beta chain). Antigen specificity is unknown. Each sample provided at least 5.5 micrograms of extracted total RNA. Germline loops: CDR1 KGHDR, CDR2 SFDVKD. Trimming stripped 1 base from V and 4 bases from J, with 13 bases between. The CDR3 is 15 residues long. This entry comes from a study of blood T cells in healthy people across ages. For the study at large: Per every two T cells, about one barcoded beta molecule was captured by template switching. Broader study findings: Naive T cell percentage by flow cytometry tracked strongly with beta diversity. Per million T cells, the diversity of TCR beta decreased roughly linearly as age advanced.

Next came a second PCR, run for roughly 7 to 12 cycles, which used a sample-barcoded 5' primer along with a J-beta primer mix. TCRdb called the 5' RACE reads again in MiXCR, with one record for every CDR3 protein. The table shows around 1,700,000 distinct CDR3 sequences, with 28% occurring only once. This TCR was sampled from a woman in her thirties in good health. The chain carries TRBV24-1 and TRBJ2-7; D not resolved. The sample consisted of blood. The CDR3 DNA reads TGTGCCACCAGTGATTTTTCAGAAGGCTTTTACGAGCAGTACTTC. It translates to CATSDFSEGFYEQYF.